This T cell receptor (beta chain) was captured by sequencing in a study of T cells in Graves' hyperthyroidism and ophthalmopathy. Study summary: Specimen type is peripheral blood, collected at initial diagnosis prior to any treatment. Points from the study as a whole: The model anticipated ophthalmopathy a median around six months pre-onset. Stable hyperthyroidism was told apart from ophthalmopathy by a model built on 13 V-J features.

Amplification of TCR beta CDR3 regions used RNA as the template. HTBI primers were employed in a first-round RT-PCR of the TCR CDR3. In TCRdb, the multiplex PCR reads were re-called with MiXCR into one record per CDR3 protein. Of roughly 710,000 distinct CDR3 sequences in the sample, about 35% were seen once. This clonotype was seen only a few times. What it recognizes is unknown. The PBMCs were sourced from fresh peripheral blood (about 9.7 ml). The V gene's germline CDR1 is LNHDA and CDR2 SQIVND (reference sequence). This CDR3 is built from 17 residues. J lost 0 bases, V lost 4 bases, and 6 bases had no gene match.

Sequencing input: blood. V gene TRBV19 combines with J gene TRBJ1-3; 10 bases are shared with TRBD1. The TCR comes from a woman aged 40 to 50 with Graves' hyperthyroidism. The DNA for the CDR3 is TGTGCCAGTAGTACGGGACAGGGGCCGAGCTCTGGAAACACCATATATTTT. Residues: CASSTGQGPSSGNTIYF.